The 5 T cell receptor beta chains given below trace back to one sample, sequenced in a study of blood T cell repertoires in COVID-19. The assay was immunoSEQ multiplex PCR, and TCRdb's table has in-frame clones only and misses some. The data show 170,000 or so clones, around nine tenths seen once. Sequenced input: peripheral blood. The receptors were gathered from a woman aged 18-29 years who had recovered from COVID-19.

J is TRBJ2-3 and V is TRBV27, with TRBD2 matching 11 bases. J lost 1 base, V lost 5 bases, and 5 bases had no gene match. The length of the CDR3 is 16 residues. CDR1 and CDR2 (germline): MNHEY, SMNVEV (reference sequence). DNA for the CDR3: TGTGCCAGCAGTCCAATACTAGCGGGGGGCACAGATACGCAGTATTTT. This codes for CASSPILAGGTDTQYF.

The rearrangement links TRBV5-1 to TRBJ2-2, with TRBD1 as a possible D gene (6 bases). Trimming left V 4 bases short and J 4 bases short, with 14 bases between. Germline lookup yields CDR1 SGHRS and CDR2 YFSETQ. The CDR3 loop spans 15 amino acids. CDR3 in amino acids: CASSHRDLFTGELFF. CDR3 nucleotides: TGCGCCAGCAGCCACAGGGATTTATTCACCGGGGAGCTGTTTTTT.

In regard to this clone: The limits of the CDR3 on the DNA are not certain, so only TCRdb's listed CDR3 is given. V is TRBV24-1 and J is TRBJ2-3; TRBD2, the table's D call, lacks a check against the DNA. The CDR3 sequence runs 14 residues, both termini included. The germline gives CDR1 KGHDR, CDR2 SFDVKD. The CDR3 sequence: CATSSSGVADTQYF.

In regard to this clone: A much larger clone lies a single base off, so this may be a read error. This sample includes further DNA sequences coding for the same CDR3. The chain combines TRBV29-1 with TRBJ1-3; D remains ambiguous. Germline V gene lookup returns CDR1 SQVTM and CDR2 ANQGSEA. Between the trimmed V and J ends, which lost 1 base and 3 bases, there was a span of 7 bases. This CDR3 spans 13 amino acids. The chain's CDR3 is CSVEGGGGNTIYF. CDR3 nucleotide sequence: TGCAGCGTTGAAGGGGGAGGTGGAAACACCATATATTTT.

This chain uses TRBV7-2 with TRBJ2-3, with TRBD2 matching over 8 bases. CDR3 size: 15 residues. Looked up from germline, CDR1 is SGHTA and CDR2 is FQGNSA. Germline trimming cut 6 bases from V and 1 base from J; bases unmatched to any gene: 6. CDR3 loop: CASRLSGSGTDTQYF. The CDR3 coding sequence is TGTGCCAGCAGGCTAAGCGGGAGCGGCACAGATACGCAGTATTTT.